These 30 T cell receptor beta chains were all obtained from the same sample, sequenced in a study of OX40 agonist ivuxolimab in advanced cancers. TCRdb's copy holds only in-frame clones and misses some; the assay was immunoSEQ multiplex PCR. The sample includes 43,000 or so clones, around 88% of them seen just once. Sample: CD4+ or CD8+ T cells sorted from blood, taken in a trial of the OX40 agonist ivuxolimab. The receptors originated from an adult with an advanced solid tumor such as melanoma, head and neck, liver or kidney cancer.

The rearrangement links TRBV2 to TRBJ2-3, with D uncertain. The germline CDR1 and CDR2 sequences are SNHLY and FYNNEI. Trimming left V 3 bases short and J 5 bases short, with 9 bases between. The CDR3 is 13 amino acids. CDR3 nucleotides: TGTGCCAGCAGTGAGGGATTCGAAGATACGCAGTATTTT. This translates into CASSEGFEDTQYF.

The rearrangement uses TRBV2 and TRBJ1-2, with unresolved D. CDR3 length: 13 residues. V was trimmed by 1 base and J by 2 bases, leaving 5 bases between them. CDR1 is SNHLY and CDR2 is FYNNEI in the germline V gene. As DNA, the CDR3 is TGTGCCAGCAGTGAAGACAGAAACTATGGCTACACCTTC. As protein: CASSEDRNYGYTF.

The CDR3 nucleotides are TGTGCCAGCAGCTTGGACAGGGGCACCGGGGAGCTGTTTTTT. Its translation: CASSLDRGTGELFF. The chain couples TRBV7-3 to TRBJ2-2; TRBD1 matches at 9 bases. V dropped 3 bases and J dropped 4; count of bases not matched to a gene: 0. The CDR3 sequence is 14 residues long. CDR1 and CDR2 (germline): SGHTA, FQGTGA.

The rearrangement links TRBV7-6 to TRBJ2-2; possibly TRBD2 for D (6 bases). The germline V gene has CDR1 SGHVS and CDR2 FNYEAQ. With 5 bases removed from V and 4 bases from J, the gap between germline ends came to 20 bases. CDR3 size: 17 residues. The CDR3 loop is CASSPSGGSGVTGELFF. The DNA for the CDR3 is TGTGCCAGCAGCCCGTCGGGTGGTAGCGGAGTCACCGGGGAGCTGTTTTTT.

In nucleotides, the CDR3 is TGCAGCGTTGTTAGGCAGGGGGCGTCCGAGCAGTACTTC. Its protein product is CSVVRQGASEQYF. V is TRBV29-1 and J is TRBJ2-7, with 8 bases lining up with TRBD1. Germline V gene lookup returns CDR1 SQVTM and CDR2 ANQGSEA. This CDR3 region has 13 residues. Trimming cost V 4 bases and J 6 bases; bases outside gene matches: 8.

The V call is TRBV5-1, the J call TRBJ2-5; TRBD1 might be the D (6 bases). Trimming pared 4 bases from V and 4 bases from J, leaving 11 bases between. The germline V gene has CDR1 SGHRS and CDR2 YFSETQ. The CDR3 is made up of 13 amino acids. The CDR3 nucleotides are TGCGCCAGCAGCCAAGCCAGGGGAGAGACCCAGTACTTC. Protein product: CASSQARGETQYF.

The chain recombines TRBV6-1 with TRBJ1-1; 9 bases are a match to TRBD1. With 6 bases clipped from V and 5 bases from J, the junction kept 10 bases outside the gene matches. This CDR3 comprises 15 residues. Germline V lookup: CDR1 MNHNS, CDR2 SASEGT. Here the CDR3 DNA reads TGTGCCAGCAGGTTTGGGGACAGGGCTCTGACTGAAGCTTTCTTT. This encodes CASRFGDRALTEAFF.

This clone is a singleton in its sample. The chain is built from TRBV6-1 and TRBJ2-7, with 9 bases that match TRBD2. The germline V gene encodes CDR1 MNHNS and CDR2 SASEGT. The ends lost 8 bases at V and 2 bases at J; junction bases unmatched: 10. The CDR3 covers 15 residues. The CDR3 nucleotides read TGTGCCAGCGGGTTGATCGCGGGAGGGGCCTACGAGCAGTACTTC. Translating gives CASGLIAGGAYEQYF.

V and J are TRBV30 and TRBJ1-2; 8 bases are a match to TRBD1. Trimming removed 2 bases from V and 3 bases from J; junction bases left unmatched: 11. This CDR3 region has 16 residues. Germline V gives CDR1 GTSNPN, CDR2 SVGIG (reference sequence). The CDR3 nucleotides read TGTGCCTGGAGTCCCGGACAGGGTGATATGGACTATGGCTACACCTTC. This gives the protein CAWSPGQGDMDYGYTF.

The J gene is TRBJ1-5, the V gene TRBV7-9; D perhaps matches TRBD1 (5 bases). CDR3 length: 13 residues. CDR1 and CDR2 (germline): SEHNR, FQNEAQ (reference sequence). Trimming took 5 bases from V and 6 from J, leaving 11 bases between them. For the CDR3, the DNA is TGTGCCAGCAGCCTAACAGGTAGTCAGCCCCAGCATTTT. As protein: CASSLTGSQPQHF.

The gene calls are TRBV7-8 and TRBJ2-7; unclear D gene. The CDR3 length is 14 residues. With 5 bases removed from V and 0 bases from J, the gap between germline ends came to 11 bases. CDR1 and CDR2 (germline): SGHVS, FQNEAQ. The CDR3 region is CASSRDWSSYEQYF. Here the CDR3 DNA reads TGTGCCAGCAGCCGCGACTGGAGCTCCTACGAGCAGTACTTC.

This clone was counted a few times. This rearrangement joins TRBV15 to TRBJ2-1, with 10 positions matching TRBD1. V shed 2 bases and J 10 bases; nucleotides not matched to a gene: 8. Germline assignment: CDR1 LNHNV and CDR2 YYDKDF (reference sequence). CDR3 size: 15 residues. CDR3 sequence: CATSRQRTGGDEQFF. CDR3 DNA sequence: TGTGCCACCAGCAGACAACGGACAGGGGGAGACGAGCAGTTCTTC.

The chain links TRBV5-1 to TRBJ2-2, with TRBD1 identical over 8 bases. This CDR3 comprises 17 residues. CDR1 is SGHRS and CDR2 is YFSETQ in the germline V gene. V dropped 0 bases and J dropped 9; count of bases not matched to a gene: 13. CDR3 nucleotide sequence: TGCGCCAGCAGCTTGGCAGGGGGCGGATCCAGTACCCGGGAGCTGTTTTTT. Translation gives CASSLAGGGSSTRELFF.

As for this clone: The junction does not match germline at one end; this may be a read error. Here the CDR3 DNA reads TGTGCCAGCTCACCAAATCGGCAAGGCGGTCAGCTCCAGCATTTT. Protein: CASSPNRQGGQLQHF. The chain carries TRBV18 and TRBJ1-5; D is undetermined. CDR3 size: 15 residues. Germline CDR1 KGHSH, CDR2 LQKENI.

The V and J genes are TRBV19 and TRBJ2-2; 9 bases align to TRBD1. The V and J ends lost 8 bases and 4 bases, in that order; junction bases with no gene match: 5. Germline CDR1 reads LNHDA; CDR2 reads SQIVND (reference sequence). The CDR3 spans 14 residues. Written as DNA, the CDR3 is TGTGCCAGTCAGGGGACAGGGCGCACCGGGGAGCTGTTTTTT. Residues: CASQGTGRTGELFF.

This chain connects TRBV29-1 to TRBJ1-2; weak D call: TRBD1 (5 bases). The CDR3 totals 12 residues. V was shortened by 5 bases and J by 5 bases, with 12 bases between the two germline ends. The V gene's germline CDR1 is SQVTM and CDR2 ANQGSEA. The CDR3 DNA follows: TGCAGCGTTTTGATGGGGGATTATGGCTACACCTTC. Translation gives CSVLMGDYGYTF. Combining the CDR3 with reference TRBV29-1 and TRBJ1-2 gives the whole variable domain SAVISQKPSRDICQRGTSLTIQCQVDSQVTMMFWYRQQPGQSLTLIATANQGSEATYESGFVIDKFPISRPNLTFSTLTVSNMSPEDSSIYLCSVLMGDYGYTFGSGTRLTVV.

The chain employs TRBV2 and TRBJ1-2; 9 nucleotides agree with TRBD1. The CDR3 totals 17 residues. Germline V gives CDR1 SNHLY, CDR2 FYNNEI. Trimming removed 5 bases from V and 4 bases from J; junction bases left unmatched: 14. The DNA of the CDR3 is TGTGCCAGCAGTCCCGGGACAGGGCAACTTCGCCTCTATGGCTACACCTTC. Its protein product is CASSPGTGQLRLYGYTF.

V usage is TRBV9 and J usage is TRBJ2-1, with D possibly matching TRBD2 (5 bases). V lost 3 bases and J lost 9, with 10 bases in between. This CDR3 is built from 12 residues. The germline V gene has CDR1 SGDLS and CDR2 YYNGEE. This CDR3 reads CASSAIASEQFF. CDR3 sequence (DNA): TGTGCCAGCAGCGCCATAGCGAGTGAGCAGTTCTTC.

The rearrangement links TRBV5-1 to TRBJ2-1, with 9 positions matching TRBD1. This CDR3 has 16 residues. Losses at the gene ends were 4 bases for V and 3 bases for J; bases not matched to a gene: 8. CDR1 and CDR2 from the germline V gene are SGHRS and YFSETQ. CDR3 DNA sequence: TGCGCCAGCAGCCGAGGGACAGGGTCGTACTACAATGAGCAGTTCTTC. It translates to CASSRGTGSYYNEQFF.

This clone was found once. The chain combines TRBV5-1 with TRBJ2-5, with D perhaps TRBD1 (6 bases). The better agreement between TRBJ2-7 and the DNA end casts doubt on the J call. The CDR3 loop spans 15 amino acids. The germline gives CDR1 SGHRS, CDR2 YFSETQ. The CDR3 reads CASSLEVDSSYEQYF. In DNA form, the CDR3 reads TGCGCCAGCAGCTTGGAGGTGGACAGCTCCTACGAGCAGTACTTC.

Written as DNA, the CDR3 is TGCGCCAGCAGCCACCGACTAGCGGGAGGGTCGACCGGGGAGCTGTTTTTT. This codes for CASSHRLAGGSTGELFF. V and J are TRBV4-1 and TRBJ2-2; 14 nucleotides agree with TRBD2. CDR1 and CDR2 (germline): MGHRA, YSYEKL. This CDR3 region has 17 residues. Trimming took 3 bases from V and 5 from J; bases not matched to a gene: 5.

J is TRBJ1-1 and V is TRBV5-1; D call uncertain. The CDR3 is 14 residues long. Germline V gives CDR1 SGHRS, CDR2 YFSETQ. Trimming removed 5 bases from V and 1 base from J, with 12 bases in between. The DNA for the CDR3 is TGCGCCAGCAGATTCGACTTCCAGAACACTGAAGCTTTCTTT. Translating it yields CASRFDFQNTEAFF.

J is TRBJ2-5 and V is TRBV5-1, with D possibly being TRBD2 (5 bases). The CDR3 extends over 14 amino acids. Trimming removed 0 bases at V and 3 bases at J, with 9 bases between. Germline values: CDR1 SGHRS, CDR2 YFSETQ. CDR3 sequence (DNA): TGCGCCAGCAGCTTGGCCGCGACTAAAGAGACCCAGTACTTC. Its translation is CASSLAATKETQYF.

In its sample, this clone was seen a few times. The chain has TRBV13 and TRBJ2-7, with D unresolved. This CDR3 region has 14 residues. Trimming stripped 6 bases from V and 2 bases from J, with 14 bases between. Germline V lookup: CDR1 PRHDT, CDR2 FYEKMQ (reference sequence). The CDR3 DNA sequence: TGTGCCAGCAGTGTTTCCTCAACCCCCTACGAGCAGTACTTC. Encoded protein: CASSVSSTPYEQYF.

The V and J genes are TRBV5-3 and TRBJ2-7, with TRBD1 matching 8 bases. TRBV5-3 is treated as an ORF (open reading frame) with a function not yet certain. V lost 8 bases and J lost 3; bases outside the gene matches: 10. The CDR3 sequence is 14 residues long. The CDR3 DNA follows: TGTGCCAGCAGCCACCGGGACAGGAACTACGAGCAGTACTTC. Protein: CASSHRDRNYEQYF.

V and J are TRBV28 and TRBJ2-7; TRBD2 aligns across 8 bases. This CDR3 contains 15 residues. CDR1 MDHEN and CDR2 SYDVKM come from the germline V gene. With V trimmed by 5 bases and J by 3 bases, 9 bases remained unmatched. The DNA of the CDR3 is TGTGCCAGCAGTCAAGCGGGAGCCGATATCTACGAGCAGTACTTC. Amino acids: CASSQAGADIYEQYF. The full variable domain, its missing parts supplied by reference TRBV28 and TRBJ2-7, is DVKVTQSSRYLVKRTGEKVFLECVQDMDHENMFWYRQDPGLGLRLIYFSYDVKMKEKGDIPEGYSVSREKKERFSLILESASTNQTSMYLCASSQAGADIYEQYFGPGTRLTVT.

The CDR3 loop reads CSVEDLGGNYGYTF. CDR3 bases: TGCAGCGTTGAGGACCTGGGAGGAAACTATGGCTACACCTTC. The gene calls are TRBV29-1 and TRBJ1-2; D gene unclear. The germline gives CDR1 SQVTM, CDR2 ANQGSEA. The CDR3 is 14 residues long. V lost 3 bases and J 2 bases, leaving 13 bases between the germline ends.

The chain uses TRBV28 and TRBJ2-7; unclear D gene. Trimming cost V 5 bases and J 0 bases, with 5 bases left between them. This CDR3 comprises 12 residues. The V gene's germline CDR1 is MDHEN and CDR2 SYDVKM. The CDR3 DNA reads TGTGCCAGCAGTCCCCCCTCCTACGAGCAGTACTTC. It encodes CASSPPSYEQYF.

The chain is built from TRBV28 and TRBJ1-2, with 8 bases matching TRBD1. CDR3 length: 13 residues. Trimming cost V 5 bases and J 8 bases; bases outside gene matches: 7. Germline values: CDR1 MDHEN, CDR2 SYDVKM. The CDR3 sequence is CASSLQGARGYTF. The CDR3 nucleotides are TGTGCCAGCAGTCTCCAGGGGGCGCGAGGCTACACCTTC.

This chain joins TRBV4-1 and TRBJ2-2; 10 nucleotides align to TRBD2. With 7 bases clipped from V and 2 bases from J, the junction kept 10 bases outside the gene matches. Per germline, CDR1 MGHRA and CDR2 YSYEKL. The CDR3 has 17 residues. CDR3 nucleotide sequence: TGCGCCAGCACCTCGGGGAGCGGGGGGGACAACACCGGGGAGCTGTTTTTT. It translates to CASTSGSGGDNTGELFF.